This T cell receptor (beta chain) is drawn from a study of memory CD8 T cells in hepatitis C reinfection. Whole-study context: Between 55 and 20 weeks before reinfection detection, pre-reinfection samples were drawn.

Germline CDR1 SGHVS, CDR2 FQNEAQ. The ends were cut back, 2 bases at V and 2 bases at J, with 9 bases in the middle. The CDR3 is made up of 14 amino acids. The table came from immunoSEQ multiplex PCR; TCRdb's copy has only in-frame clones and leaves some out. Of 50,000 or so clones listed, 85% to 90% are singletons. Regarding time point: pre-reinfection, 55 to 20 weeks before reinfection detection. The sorted cells went straight to TCR sequencing with no prior in vitro expansion. Donors were people who inject drugs in the Montreal HEPCO cohort. Total naive CD8 T cells were sorted as viable CD3+ CD8+ CD45RO- cells from a couple of donors.

The sequenced sample consisted of naive CD8+ T cells sorted from blood. This TCR was sampled from a man younger than 35 with hepatitis C virus infection. The J gene is TRBJ2-5, the V gene TRBV7-8; D might be TRBD2 (6 bases). CDR3 DNA: TGTGCCAGCAGCTTAATGGCGGGGCAAGAGACCCAGTACTTC. It codes for CASSLMAGQETQYF. Looking up the rest from reference TRBV7-8 and TRBJ2-5 gives the full variable domain: GAGVSQSPRYKVAKRGQDVALRCDPISGHVSLFWYQQALGQGPEFLTYFQNEAQLDKSGLPSDRFFAERPEGSVSTLKIQRTQQEDSAVYLCASSLMAGQETQYFGPGTRLLVL.